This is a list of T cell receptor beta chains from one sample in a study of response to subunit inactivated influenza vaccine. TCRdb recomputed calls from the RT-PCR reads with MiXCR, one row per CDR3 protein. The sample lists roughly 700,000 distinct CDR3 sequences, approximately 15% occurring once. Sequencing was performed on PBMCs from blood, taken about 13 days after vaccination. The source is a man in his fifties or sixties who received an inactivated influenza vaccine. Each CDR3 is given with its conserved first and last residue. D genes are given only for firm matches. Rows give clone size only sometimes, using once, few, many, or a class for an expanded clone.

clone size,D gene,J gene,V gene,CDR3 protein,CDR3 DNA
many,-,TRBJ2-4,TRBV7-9,CASSLEVSKNIQYF,TGTGCCAGCAGCTTAGAAGTCAGCAAAAACATTCAGTACTTC
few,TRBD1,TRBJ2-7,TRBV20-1,CSAREGGFYQQYF,TGCAGTGCTAGGGAAGGGGGCTTTTACCAGCAGTACTTC
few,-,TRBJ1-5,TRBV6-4,CASSRGVDQPQHF,TGTGCCAGCAGCCGGGGGGTGGATCAGCCCCAGCATTTT
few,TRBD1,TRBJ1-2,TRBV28,CASSEGARYGYTF,TGTGCCAGCAGTGAGGGGGCCCGGTATGGCTACACCTTC
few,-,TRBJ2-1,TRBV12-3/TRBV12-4,CASRTGTSYNEQFF,TGTGCCAGCAGGACAGGTACCTCCTACAATGAGCAGTTCTTC
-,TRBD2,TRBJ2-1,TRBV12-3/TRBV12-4,CASRRGLAGVNEQFF,TGTGCCAGCAGGCGGGGACTAGCGGGAGTCAATGAGCAGTTCTTC
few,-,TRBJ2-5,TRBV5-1,CASSYPGPEVRWYQETQYF,TGCGCCAGCAGCTATCCGGGACCAGAGGTTCGATGGTACCAAGAGACCCAGTACTTC
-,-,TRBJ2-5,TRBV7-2,CASSYDRNQETQYF,TGTGCCAGCAGCTATGACAGGAACCAAGAGACCCAGTACTTC
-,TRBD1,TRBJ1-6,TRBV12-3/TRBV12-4,CASSDRGRGNSPLHF,TGTGCCAGCAGTGACAGGGGGCGAGGGAATTCACCCCTCCACTTT
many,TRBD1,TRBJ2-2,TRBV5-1,CASGQGTGELFF,TGCGCCAGTGGACAGGGGACCGGGGAGCTGTTTTTT
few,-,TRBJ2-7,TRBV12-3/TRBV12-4,CASSLRDREQYF,TGTGCCAGCAGTCTACGGGACCGCGAGCAGTACTTC
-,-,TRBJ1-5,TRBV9,CASSSSHYRDQPQHF,TGTGCCAGCAGCAGTAGTCACTACAGGGATCAGCCCCAGCATTTT
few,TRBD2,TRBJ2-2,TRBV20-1,CSARGLAGNTGELFF,TGCAGTGCTAGAGGACTAGCGGGGAACACCGGGGAGCTGTTTTTT
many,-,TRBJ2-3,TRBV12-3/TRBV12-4,CASSSTGPSDTQYF,TGTGCCAGCAGTTCAACAGGACCCTCAGATACGCAGTATTTT
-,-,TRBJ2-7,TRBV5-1,CASSFFRGTDEQYF,TGCGCCAGCAGCTTTTTCAGGGGAACCGACGAGCAGTACTTC
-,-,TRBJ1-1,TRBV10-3,CAISEQAMNTEAFF,TGTGCCATCAGTGAGCAGGCCATGAACACTGAAGCTTTCTTT
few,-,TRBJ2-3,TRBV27,CASSHGPNPSTDTQYF,TGTGCCAGCAGTCATGGGCCAAACCCTAGCACAGATACGCAGTATTTT
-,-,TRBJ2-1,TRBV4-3,CASSQDPTSLNEQFF,TGCGCCAGCAGCCAAGACCCGACTTCCCTCAATGAGCAGTTCTTC
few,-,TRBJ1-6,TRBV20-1,CSASREPNSPLHF,TGCAGTGCTAGCCGGGAACCCAATTCACCCCTCCACTTT
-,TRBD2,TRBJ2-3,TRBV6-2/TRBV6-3,CASSPSGGADTQYF,TGTGCCAGCAGTCCCAGCGGGGGGGCAGATACGCAGTATTTT
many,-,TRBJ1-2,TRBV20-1,CSARGVGYGYTF,TGCAGTGCTCGAGGGGTCGGCTATGGCTACACCTTC
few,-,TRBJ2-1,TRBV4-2,CASSQGRETATYNEQFF,TGTGCCAGCAGCCAAGGTCGCGAGACAGCTACTTACAATGAGCAGTTCTTC
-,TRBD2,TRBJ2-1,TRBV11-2,CASSLAGFRNEQFF,TGTGCCAGCAGTCTAGCGGGGTTTAGGAATGAGCAGTTCTTC
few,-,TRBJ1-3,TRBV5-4,CASSLGPNTIYF,TGTGCCAGCAGCTTGGGTCCTAACACCATATATTTT
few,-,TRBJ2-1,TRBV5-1,CASSFMGGPYNEQFF,TGCGCCAGCAGCTTTATGGGGGGCCCCTACAATGAGCAGTTCTTC
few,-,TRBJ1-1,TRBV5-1,CASSQDSVNTEAFF,TGCGCCAGCAGTCAGGACAGCGTGAACACTGAAGCTTTCTTT
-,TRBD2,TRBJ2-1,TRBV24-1,CATSDTLAGAHNEQFF,TGTGCCACCAGTGACACCCTAGCGGGAGCCCACAATGAGCAGTTCTTC
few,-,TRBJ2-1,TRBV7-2,CASSSVGYNEQFF,TGTGCCAGCAGCTCCGTGGGCTACAATGAGCAGTTCTTC
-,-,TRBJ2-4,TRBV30,CAWSPGHLLIIQYF,TGTGCCTGGAGCCCTGGTCACCTTCTTATCATTCAGTACTTC
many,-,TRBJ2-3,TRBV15,CATSTSTDTQYF,TGTGCCACCAGCACTAGCACAGATACGCAGTATTTT
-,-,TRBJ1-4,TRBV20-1,CSALRVANEKLFF,TGCAGTGCCCTCAGGGTAGCTAATGAAAAACTGTTTTTT
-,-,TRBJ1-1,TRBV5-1,CASSPTSGIPAYMNTEAFF,TGCGCCAGCAGCCCGACCTCCGGGATCCCGGCTTACATGAACACTGAAGCTTTCTTT
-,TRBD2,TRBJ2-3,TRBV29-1,CSVEWWSSGDPSTDTQYF,TGCAGCGTTGAATGGTGGTCTAGCGGGGATCCTAGCACAGATACGCAGTATTTT
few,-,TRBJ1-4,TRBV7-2,CASSLGDGRGEKLFF,TGTGCCAGCAGCTTAGGTGACGGTCGGGGCGAAAAACTGTTTTTT
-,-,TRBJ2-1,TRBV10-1,CASSANRVGEQFF,TGCGCCAGCAGTGCGAACAGGGTGGGTGAGCAGTTCTTC
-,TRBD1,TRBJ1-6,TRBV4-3,CASSQGTGNYNSPLHF,TGCGCCAGCAGCCAAGGGACAGGGAACTATAATTCACCCCTCCACTTT
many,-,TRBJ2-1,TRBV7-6,CASSLFGGMSYNEQFF,TGTGCCAGCAGCTTGTTTGGCGGGATGTCCTACAATGAGCAGTTCTTC
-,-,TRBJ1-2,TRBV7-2,CAGRGENYGYTF,TGTGCCGGACGGGGCGAGAACTATGGCTACACCTTC
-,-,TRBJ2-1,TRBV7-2,CASSLPTLYEQFF,TGTGCCAGCAGCTTGCCGACTTTGTATGAGCAGTTCTTC
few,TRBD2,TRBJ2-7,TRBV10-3,CAISESRTSDEQYF,TGTGCCATCAGTGAGTCAAGGACTAGTGACGAGCAGTACTTC
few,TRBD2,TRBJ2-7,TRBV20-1,CSARDDTGRLAGGHYSYEQYF,TGCAGTGCTAGAGACGATACAGGACGACTAGCGGGAGGACATTACTCCTACGAGCAGTACTTC
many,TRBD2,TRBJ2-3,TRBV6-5,CASSFYSGSTDTQYF,TGTGCCAGCAGTTTTTATAGCGGGAGTACAGATACGCAGTATTTT
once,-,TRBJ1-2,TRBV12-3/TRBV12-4,CASSLAPGYYGYTF,TGTGCCAGCAGTTTAGCGCCGGGGTACTATGGCTACACCTTC
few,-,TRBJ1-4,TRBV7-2,CASSSGGNEKLFF,TGTGCCAGCAGCTCCGGCGGGAATGAAAAACTGTTTTTT
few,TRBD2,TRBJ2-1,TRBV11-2,CASSRLAGVEDEQFF,TGTGCCAGCAGCCGACTAGCGGGGGTGGAGGATGAGCAGTTCTTC
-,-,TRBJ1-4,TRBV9,CASSPPPTDTRTEKLFF,TGTGCCAGCAGCCCACCCCCAACGGACACAAGAACTGAAAAACTGTTTTTT
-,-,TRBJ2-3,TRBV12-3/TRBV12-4,CASSLGLETDTQYF,TGTGCCAGCAGTTTGGGGCTTGAGACAGATACGCAGTATTTT
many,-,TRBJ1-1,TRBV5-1,CASSLGAEAFF,TGTGCCAGCAGTTTGGGGGCTGAAGCTTTCTTT
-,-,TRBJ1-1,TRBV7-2,CASRQDSAMNTEAFF,TGTGCCAGCAGGCAGGACAGTGCCATGAACACTGAAGCTTTCTTT
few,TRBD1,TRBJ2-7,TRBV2,CASRQDRGGSYEQYF,TGTGCCAGCAGGCAGGACAGGGGGGGATCCTACGAGCAGTACTTC